These 30 T cell receptor beta chains were all obtained from the same sample, sequenced in a study of metastatic and nonmetastatic thyroid tumors. No patient had received any treatment before thyroid surgery. TCRdb re-analyzed the PCR reads through MiXCR. Counted here are fewer than 4,500 clones, less than 25% occurring once; the ten biggest clones make up roughly 10%. The sample consisted of tumor tissue. These receptors were obtained from a male donor with papillary thyroid cancer or a benign thyroid nodule (not recorded which). Some clones in this sample may be carry-over from other donors' samples.

This clone counts as medium-sized. The chain recombines TRBV28 with TRBJ2-1; tentatively, D is TRBD2 (7 bases). The CDR3 has 15 residues. CDR1 is MDHEN and CDR2 is SYDVKM in the germline V gene. V was cut by 8 bases and J by 4 bases, with 18 bases left in between. CDR3 region: CASSRVSGTYNEQFF. CDR3 DNA sequence: TGTGCCAGCTCCCGCGTGAGCGGGACATACAATGAGCAGTTCTTC.

This clone appeared many times. The genes are TRBV27 and TRBJ2-2; TRBD2 is a possible D gene (6 bases). Germline CDR1 is MNHEY and CDR2 is SMNVEV (reference sequence). V was trimmed by 3 bases and J by 1 base, leaving 18 bases between them. This CDR3 region has 18 residues. The CDR3 sequence is CASSFRFGGIWNTGELFF. Written as DNA, the CDR3 is TGTGCCAGCAGTTTTCGATTTGGCGGGATCTGGAACACCGGGGAGCTGTTTTTT.

This clone is categorized as medium-sized. V is TRBV10-1 and J is TRBJ2-3, with 7 bases aligning to TRBD2. The CDR3 consists of 13 residues. J lost 7 bases, V lost 0 bases, and 1 base had no gene match. Germline lookup yields CDR1 WNHNN and CDR2 SYGVQD (reference sequence). The CDR3 here is CASSESGLNTQYF. As DNA, the CDR3 is TGCGCCAGCAGTGAGTCGGGACTAAATACGCAGTATTTT.

A word on this clone: Its ends do not fully match the called genes, so a read error is possible. V gene TRBV19 combines with J gene TRBJ1-2, with a tentative D call TRBD1 (5 bases). The CDR3 totals 13 residues. In germline, CDR1 is LNHDA, CDR2 SQIVND (reference sequence). The CDR3 DNA sequence: TGTGCCAGTATTATAGGTACAGGCTATGTCAACACCTTC. It translates to CASIIGTGYVNTF.

This rearrangement joins TRBV6-1 to TRBJ2-3; unclear D gene. The CDR3 sequence is 14 residues long. Trimming took off 3 bases at V and 3 bases at J, with 10 bases between the two ends. Germline loops: CDR1 MNHNS, CDR2 SASEGT. CDR3 sequence: CASSDRVSTDTQYF. The CDR3 bases are TGTGCCAGCAGTGACCGGGTTTCAACAGATACGCAGTATTTT.

In regard to this clone: A read error may produce the germline difference seen at one junction end. The chain recombines TRBV11-2 with TRBJ2-3; 9 nucleotides match TRBD2. This CDR3 contains 15 residues. Germline V gene sequence: CDR1 SGHAT, CDR2 FQNNGV. The chain's CDR3 is CASSWGLALTYTQYF. The CDR3 coding sequence is TGTGCCAGCAGCTGGGGACTAGCTCTCACATATACGCAGTATTTT.

This clone was seen only a few times. In DNA, the CDR3 is TGTGCCAGCAGTTACTCGGGGCTGACGAACACTGAAGCTTTCTTT. It is translated as CASSYSGLTNTEAFF. The chain uses TRBV6-5 and TRBJ1-1, with D perhaps matching TRBD1 (5 bases). V lost 0 bases and J lost 1, with 9 bases in between. Germline V gives CDR1 MNHEY, CDR2 SVGAGI. This CDR3 contains 15 residues.

By sample share, this clone is medium-sized. The V gene is TRBV5-1, the J gene TRBJ1-1; D gene uncertain. V was pared by 3 bases and J by 0 bases, with 12 bases between. The CDR3 runs to 15 residues. In germline, CDR1 is SGHRS, CDR2 YFSETQ. CDR3 sequence (DNA): TGCGCCAGCAGCTATTCAGCAATCATGAACACTGAAGCTTTCTTT. Translation gives CASSYSAIMNTEAFF.

The rearrangement uses TRBV10-3 and TRBJ1-2; 7 bases align to TRBD1. Germline CDR1 ENHRY, CDR2 SYGVKD. The CDR3 is made up of 11 amino acids. V gave up 10 bases and J gave up 6 bases; unmatched junction bases: 5. CDR3 loop: CASRDSHGYTF. The DNA for the CDR3 is TGTGCCAGCCGGGACAGTCATGGCTACACCTTC.

This chain uses TRBV28 with TRBJ2-1, with TRBD2 as a possible D gene (6 bases). V was cut by 2 bases and J by 7 bases, with 18 bases left in between. Per germline, CDR1 MDHEN and CDR2 SYDVKM. This CDR3 spans 16 amino acids. CDR3 sequence (DNA): TGTGCCAGCAGTTTAGCCCCAGGCGGGATGACGAATGAGCAGTTCTTC. Protein sequence: CASSLAPGGMTNEQFF.

There are many counts of this clone. The V and J genes are TRBV18 and TRBJ2-1; D gene ambiguous. Trimming removed 3 bases at V and 5 bases at J, with 8 bases between. Germline V gene sequence: CDR1 KGHSH, CDR2 LQKENI. The CDR3 has 13 residues. DNA of the CDR3: TGTGCCAGCTCACCGGCGCGGCACAATGAGCAGTTCTTC. Its protein is CASSPARHNEQFF.

This clone has a single count. V and J are TRBV7-2 and TRBJ2-3, with D uncertain. Germline V gene lookup returns CDR1 SGHTA and CDR2 FQGNSA. V lost 6 bases, J lost 2 bases, and 9 bases lay in between. The CDR3 has 13 amino acids. The CDR3 region has the DNA TGTGCCAGCAGGCGCGAGTACACAGATACGCAGTATTTT. As protein: CASRREYTDTQYF.

The V call is TRBV7-6, the J call TRBJ2-1; 10 bases map to TRBD2. V was clipped by 5 bases and J by 6 bases; unmatched bases: 10. The V gene's germline CDR1 is SGHVS and CDR2 FNYEAQ. The CDR3 contains 16 residues. CDR3 nucleotide sequence: TGTGCCAGCAGCCGAAGCGTAGCGGGAGGAGTCAATGAGCAGTTCTTC. The encoded protein is CASSRSVAGGVNEQFF.

This clone is medium-sized (0.01 to 0.1%). This CDR3 is CASSQGTGGSQPQHF. CDR3 nucleotide sequence: TGTGCCAGCAGCCAGGGGACAGGGGGCAGTCAGCCCCAGCATTTT. This sequence joins TRBV4-2 and TRBJ1-5; 12 bases are a match to TRBD1. This CDR3 comprises 15 residues. The germline CDR1 and CDR2 sequences are LGHNA and YNFKEQ. Trimming cost V 3 bases and J 6 bases; bases outside gene matches: 3.

The chain recombines TRBV11-3 with TRBJ2-1; D is possibly TRBD1 (6 bases). This CDR3 is built from 13 residues. Trimming left V 1 base short and J 9 bases short, with 10 bases between. Germline CDR1 SGHNT, CDR2 YENEEA. For the CDR3, the DNA is TGTGCCAGCAGCTTAGGGGGGCCTAGTGAGCAGTTCTTC. This translates into CASSLGGPSEQFF.

This clone turned up a few times. The J gene is TRBJ2-5, the V gene TRBV15, with D possibly TRBD2 on 5 matching bases. Germline loops: CDR1 LNHNV, CDR2 YYDKDF (reference sequence). The V and J ends lost 4 bases and 3 bases respectively, with 6 bases between them. The CDR3 length is 12 residues. The DNA of the CDR3 is TGTGCCACCAGCAAACTAGAAGAGACCCAGTACTTC. Its translation is CATSKLEETQYF.

This clone is termed large. V and J are TRBV28 and TRBJ1-6; 11 bases agree with TRBD1. In germline, CDR1 is MDHEN, CDR2 SYDVKM. This CDR3 comprises 15 residues. V lost 6 bases to trimming and J lost 7 bases; unmatched junction nucleotides: 5. Written as DNA, the CDR3 is TGTGCCAGCAGGGATCGGACAGGGGGCAATTCACCCCTCCACTTT. Protein product: CASRDRTGGNSPLHF. The complete variable domain, with remaining parts taken from reference TRBV28 and TRBJ1-6, reads DVKVTQSSRYLVKRTGEKVFLECVQDMDHENMFWYRQDPGLGLRLIYFSYDVKMKEKGDIPEGYSVSREKKERFSLILESASTNQTSMYLCASRDRTGGNSPLHFGNGTRLTVT.

The chain recombines TRBV7-3 with TRBJ2-3; TRBD2 matches at 8 bases. Germline V lookup: CDR1 SGHTA, CDR2 FQGTGA. The CDR3 is 14 amino acids. V gave up 4 bases and J gave up 1 base; unmatched junction bases: 1. CDR3 nucleotides: TGTGCCAGCAGCTCAGCGGGGGGCACAGATACGCAGTATTTT. This gives the protein CASSSAGGTDTQYF.

This chain joins TRBV5-1 and TRBJ1-2; D is perhaps TRBD1 (5 bases). Trimming stripped 3 bases from V and 4 bases from J, with 16 bases between. The CDR3 runs to 15 residues. The germline V gene encodes CDR1 SGHRS and CDR2 YFSETQ. In DNA, the CDR3 is TGCGCCAGCAGCTCGTCGGGCAGGGACGGCTATGGCTACACCTTC. It encodes CASSSSGRDGYGYTF.

The chain has TRBV20-1 and TRBJ2-2, with unresolved D. The ends were cut back, 2 bases at V and 4 bases at J, with 8 bases in the middle. This CDR3 spans 13 amino acids. Germline V gene lookup returns CDR1 DFQATT and CDR2 SNEGSKA (reference sequence). Here the CDR3 reads CSARSRTTGELFF. CDR3 nucleotides: TGCAGTGCTAGATCCAGAACCACCGGGGAGCTGTTTTTT.

V is TRBV19 and J is TRBJ1-2; 7 bases match TRBD1. The trim removed 4 bases at V and 8 bases at J, leaving 25 bases unmatched. There are 19 residues in the CDR3. Germline V lookup: CDR1 LNHDA, CDR2 SQIVND (reference sequence). This CDR3 reads CASSRRTGQYTMVYLGYTF. Here the CDR3 DNA reads TGTGCCAGTAGTAGACGGACGGGACAGTATACTATGGTATATTTAGGCTACACCTTC.

This clone was detected a few times. The gene calls are TRBV6-1 and TRBJ1-5; D may be TRBD1 (6 bases). V lost 6 bases to trimming and J lost 3 bases, with 21 bases between them. The CDR3 contains 17 residues. Germline V gives CDR1 MNHNS, CDR2 SASEGT. CDR3 region: CASRGWGLQGFNQPQHF. The CDR3 DNA reads as TGTGCCAGCAGGGGATGGGGGTTACAGGGCTTCAATCAGCCCCAGCATTTT.

By its share, this clone is large (0.1 to 1%). V and J are TRBV6-1 and TRBJ2-2; D not resolved. Germline-derived CDR1 and CDR2 are MNHNS and SASEGT. The ends were cut back, 6 bases at V and 3 bases at J, with 14 bases in the middle. The CDR3 has 15 amino acids. This CDR3 is CASSLDGWDTGELFF. Written as DNA, the CDR3 is TGTGCCAGCAGCCTAGATGGCTGGGACACCGGGGAGCTGTTTTTT.

This clone was recorded many times. A much larger clonotype is one base distant, so this may be a read error. The rearrangement links TRBV27 to TRBJ2-2; TRBD2 is a possible D gene (6 bases). The CDR3 spans 14 residues. Germline-derived CDR1 and CDR2 are MNHEY and SMNVEV (reference sequence). CDR3 in DNA: TGTGCCAGCAGTTTTGTAGGCAACACCGGGGGGCTGTTTTTT. Residues: CASSFVGNTGGLFF.

This clone appeared a few times. The CDR3 loop is CATNLYRPNTGELFF. The CDR3 nucleotides are TGCGCCACCAACCTGTATCGGCCGAACACCGGGGAGCTGTTTTTT. The chain carries TRBV10-1 and TRBJ2-2; D is unresolved. The CDR3 totals 15 residues. Germline values: CDR1 WNHNN, CDR2 SYGVQD (reference sequence). V lost 10 bases, J lost 0 bases, and 15 bases lay in between.

This clone appeared a few times. A much larger clone lies a single base off, so this may be a read error. The V gene is TRBV18, the J gene TRBJ2-1; D call uncertain. Looked up from germline, CDR1 is KGHSH and CDR2 is LQKENI. The CDR3 covers 13 residues. V lost 3 bases and J lost 9, with 12 bases in between. For the CDR3, the DNA is TGTGCCAGCTCACCGGCGCGGCACACTGAGCAGTTCTTC. Its protein product is CASSPARHTEQFF.

This clone was observed at least ten times. The chain joins TRBV29-1 to TRBJ1-2; D unresolved. The CDR3 spans 12 residues. V was cut by 4 bases and J by 2 bases, with 8 bases left in between. CDR1 is SQVTM, CDR2 ANQGSEA, per germline. As DNA, the CDR3 is TGCAGCGTTGGACGGGAGAACTATGGCTACACCTTC. Translated, it gives CSVGRENYGYTF.

This clone is termed medium-sized. The chain recombines TRBV7-3 with TRBJ2-2; no definite D call. This CDR3 is built from 13 residues. The germline gives CDR1 SGHTA, CDR2 FQGTGA. Trimming took 1 base from V and 1 from J, leaving 1 base between them. CDR3: CASSLMNTGELFF. CDR3 bases: TGTGCCAGCAGCTTAATGAACACCGGGGAGCTGTTTTTT.

The rearrangement uses TRBV4-1 and TRBJ1-1; D is unclear. Germline CDR1 MGHRA, CDR2 YSYEKL. V lost 2 bases and J 10 bases, leaving 17 bases between the germline ends. The length of the CDR3 is 14 residues. CDR3 in DNA: TGCGCCAGCAGCCAAATGCGTGGGGTCGTCGCAGCTTTCTTT. Translation gives CASSQMRGVVAAFF.

This clone rates as large (0.1 to 1%). The chain links TRBV2 to TRBJ2-7; 10 nucleotides align to TRBD1. The CDR3 loop spans 15 amino acids. After removal of 3 bases from V and 5 bases from J, the junction contained 7 bases not matched to a gene. CDR1 is SNHLY and CDR2 is FYNNEI in the germline V gene. The chain's CDR3 is CASSDRRQGADEQYF. CDR3 DNA: TGTGCCAGCAGTGATCGGCGACAGGGGGCCGACGAGCAGTACTTC.